What follows describes a single T cell receptor beta chain. In the original analysis: Nucleated cell counts were estimated from reference gene primer amplification. Repertoires were generated with immunoSEQ multiplex PCR, while TCRdb's copy carries only in-frame clones and drops some. D and trimming come from the DNA, and the V and J calls and clone size come from that table. The table shows approximately 250,000 clones, with approximately 85% occurring only once. The source of the sample is a study of blood T cell repertoires in COVID-19. Study-wide background: Specimens from acute and convalescent COVID-19 originated in the United States, Italy and Spain. From T cells, B-cell-depleted T cells, or PBMCs came the material, which was cDNA or gDNA.

The Seattle patients, enrolled during active infection, were followed longitudinally. Sample: peripheral blood. The TCR comes from a man between 45 and 60 years old with COVID-19, enrolled during active disease.

The CDR3 here is CASTLVARSTEAFF. Here the CDR3 DNA reads TGTGCCAGTACCCTCGTAGCAAGGAGCACTGAAGCTTTCTTT. The chain is built from TRBV19 and TRBJ1-1; D ambiguous. This CDR3 comprises 14 residues. Trimming took off 7 bases at V and 4 bases at J, with 16 bases between the two ends. Germline V gene data show CDR1 as LNHDA and CDR2 as SQIVND (reference sequence).